The T cell receptor (beta chain) described here comes from a study of blood T cell repertoires in COVID-19. Study-level information: Sample material is recorded as cDNA or gDNA derived from T cells, B-cell-depleted T cells, or PBMCs.

This clone was recorded many times. In germline, CDR1 is SGHAT, CDR2 FQNNGV. V was clipped by 5 bases and J by 6 bases; unmatched bases: 8. This CDR3 has 15 residues. Produced via immunoSEQ multiplex PCR; TCRdb's table is partial and in-frame only. The sample lists under 350,000 clones, 80% to 90% occurring once. The source material was peripheral blood. The chain combines TRBV11-2 with TRBJ1-5, with TRBD1 matching over 9 bases. The clonotype was recovered from a woman in her fifties or sixties who had recovered from COVID-19. The CDR3 loop reads CASSLGTGSFQPQHF. In DNA form, the CDR3 reads TGTGCCAGCAGCCTCGGGACAGGGAGTTTTCAGCCCCAGCATTTT. The full variable domain, completed using reference TRBV11-2 and TRBJ1-5, is EAGVAQSPRYKIIEKRQSVAFWCNPISGHATLYWYQQILGQGPKLLIQFQNNGVVDDSQLPKDRFSAERLKGVDSTLKIQPAKLEDSAVYLCASSLGTGSFQPQHFGDGTRLSIL.